Listed here is a single T cell receptor (beta chain). What antigen it recognizes has not been identified. It has no much larger one-base neighbor in the sample; base qualities were not kept. The source of the sample is a study of cytomegalovirus exposure and HLA in healthy donors (dated by TCRdb to about 2017). The study in broad terms: In an earlier analysis of 587 of the donors, approximately 300 Gb of sequence data and some 100 million unique TCR beta sequences from 180 million or so T cells were reported. HLA typing covered class I and class II loci at four-digit resolution. Donor age, sex, ethnicity and CMV serostatus were collected together with the repertoire data. Among the roughly 400 genotyped donors, approximately 77% belonged to the genetic ancestry cluster associated with self-reported Caucasian donors. Several DR-DQ haplotypes were treated as single units for association and clustering because of strong linkage in the cohort. An early release covering about 600 HLA-typed donors comprised approximately 290 gigabases of sequencing data and approximately 80 million unique TCR sequences. High-throughput TCR immunosequencing, statistical association of individual TCRs with disease status, and machine learning were combined to predict cytomegalovirus infection status. An earlier analysis of nearly 600 of the donors applied high-throughput TCR beta sequencing to assess whether each TCR beta V gene segment acted as functional or pseudogenic. A later analysis re-examined previously published TCR beta repertoires from just over 650 donors and added high-resolution HLA genotyping to investigate patterns of TCR occurrence. A later genetic analysis took genome-wide SNP genotypes for about three fifths of the 666 donors and used that subset as a discovery cohort. The aim of the study was to test whether cataloging public T cell receptors could identify signatures of past pathogen exposure. The number of typed donors differed by locus: about 629-630 for A, B, C, DRB1 and DQB1; 500 to 550 for DQA1; around 610 for DPA1; and about 450 for DPB1. The T cell repertoires of several hundred subjects were profiled by immunosequencing and related to cytomegalovirus serostatus. Besides the first cohort of around 700 subjects, a separate validation cohort made up of around 120 different subjects was used. Among some 400 genotyped donors of the cohort, an average of roughly 230,000 unique TCR beta nucleotide sequences was sequenced per donor, of which about 18% were non-productive. The later analysis used no new phenotypic data to find candidate immune exposures, relying instead on TCR beta sequences and their occurrence across donors. All discovery cohort repertoires had been generated on a single sequencing platform.

The cohort consisted of hundreds of healthy bone marrow donors. At the time of sampling, every cohort member was nominally healthy, though immune exposures that went unrecorded were likely present. The donor was CMV seropositive and was included in the group of 289 seropositive cohort members. A peripheral blood sample was provided by each donor, and peripheral blood mononuclear cells were used for TCR beta sequencing. Genomic DNA was extracted from the blood cell samples with the Qiagen DNeasy Blood Extraction Kit. Paper-wide results and their limitations: A further reported finding was that TCR beta sequences accurately predicted the HLA-A and HLA-B alleles for most subjects in the first cohort. According to a later analysis, TCR association rates differed among HLA loci, with DRB1 alleles showing the most associated TCRs and HLA-C alleles showing the fewest. Compared with equally common non-associated chains, HLA-associated TCR beta chains in a later analysis were more clonally expanded and had lower generation probabilities. Fewer than 20 rarely observed V segments, including chromosome 9 orphons, were excluded from the earlier analysis of almost 600 of the donors because counts were too low. A later genetic analysis associated a missense DCLRE1C variant with V-gene and J-gene trimming of TCR beta chains, and an independent cohort replicated the association. In an earlier analysis of fewer than 750 of the donors, most TCR beta V segments were observed in productive rearrangements about 87% or about 30% of the time, broadly matching IMGT annotations. According to a later genetic analysis, donors in an Asian-associated ancestry cluster had fewer N-insertions in productive TCRs than the approximately 700-donor mean. Correlated functional status among segregating V segments might reflect linkage disequilibrium, but an unknown experimental factor could not be ruled out. According to a later analysis, most CMV-associated TCR beta chains appeared to be HLA-restricted, and the HLA associations seemed to be driven largely by CMV exposure. A later analysis reported that several top co-occurrence clusters appeared linked to parvovirus B19, influenza, CMV and Epstein-Barr virus. The sequencing pipeline was judged likely to have produced a cluster of highly shared sequence variants as a technical artifact. In both the original and validation cohorts, the classifier was reported to diagnose cytomegalovirus status with high specificity and sensitivity. Strong co-occurrence of HLA alleles, especially DR and DQ, made assigning TCR associations to individual alleles difficult. Roughly uniform sequencing depth across donors was assumed in presence/absence analyses, although this assumption may not hold. A total of around 150 TCR beta chains were listed by the study as associated with cytomegalovirus. The authors suggested that the approach could potentially be generalized to other disease states and immunological phenotypes. Most TCR sequences were observed very rarely across donors, whereas some public TCRs were present in many individuals. CMV serostatus was the only immune exposure information available for the cohort. HLA typing was unavailable for some donors at each locus, so association tests used only the typed subset. Some IMGT-functional V segments, including TRBV6-2 and TRBV6-3, could not be distinguished by the 87-base-pair reads and were therefore excluded. In vitro tests confirmed that three of the cytomegalovirus-associated TCR beta chains recognize cytomegalovirus antigens. A later analysis associated 16,951 TCR beta sequences with specific HLA alleles at a false discovery rate of 0.05. Only TCR beta chains were sequenced in this cohort, and the absence of alpha or paired-chain data limited detectable features.

The library was prepared using the immunoSEQ multiplex PCR assay. For the multiplex PCR, a mixture combining 60 forward primers for TCR Vbeta segments and 13 reverse primers for TCR Jbeta segments was used. The CDR3 region of rearranged TCR beta genes was amplified from genomic DNA by a multiplex PCR assay. On the Illumina HiSeq System, the amplified TCR beta libraries were sequenced as 87-base-pair reads. The original pipeline was this. A later analysis counted tens of millions of unique TCR beta chains across the approximately 700 repertoires, and some 11 million of these chains were shared by at least two donors. To remove PCR and sequencing errors, raw reads were error-corrected and collapsed into unique sequences using a nearest-neighbor algorithm that merged closely related sequences. To assign V, D and J gene segments, CDR3 sequences were aligned to IMGT reference sequences. For a sequence to be retained, a match of at least six nucleotides to both a V gene segment and a J gene segment was required. A rearrangement counted as productive if the CDR3 had no stop codons and remained in frame with V and J, and every other rearrangement counted as non-productive. Following IMGT convention, CDR3 was defined as the stretch from the second conserved V-encoded cysteine to the conserved J-encoded phenylalanine. The earlier analysis of about 610 of the donors excluded sequences that lacked an unambiguous match to a single V gene segment. An earlier analysis of some 500 of the donors classified V segments as functional when productive rearrangements were above 56.7% and as segregating when the standard deviation between donors was above 5%. To diagnose cytomegalovirus status from the catalog of TCR beta chain sequences, a statistical classification framework was built. V and J gene assignment, in a later analysis, came from comparing TCR nucleotide sequences with IMGT/GENE-DB human TR gene sequences. Using the TCRdist pipeline, a later analysis assigned CDR3 sequences along with most-parsimonious VDJ recombination scenarios. In a later analysis, every TCR beta chain was defined by the combination of its CDR3 amino acid sequence and its V-gene family, and reads without a unique V-gene family were dropped. As a way to deal with suspected cross-contamination and a sequencing artifact, a later analysis dropped 500 to 700 nucleotide sequences that were highly shared and had low generation probability. In a later analysis, a clonal expansion index was calculated for each public chain from normalized within-repertoire ranks of inferred template counts. In a later analysis, generation probabilities were computed with a VDJ recombination model fitted to out-of-frame rearrangements, and the resulting probabilities were checked against IGoR. In a later analysis, hypergeometric tests were used to score TCR-TCR, TCR-HLA and TCR-CMV co-occurrence, with a repertoire-size bias correction applied to TCR pairs. To estimate false discovery rates, a later analysis permuted the HLA or CMV assignments 20 times. In a later analysis, co-occurring TCRs were grouped using DBSCAN, with TCRdist sequence similarity added in when clustering inside HLA-allele-positive subsets. Co-occurrence clustering excluded repertoires with fewer than 30,000 or more than 120,000 public chains, plus five with anomalous nucleotide sharing. The table comes from immuneACCESS by way of TCRdb, which keeps in-frame sequences with V and J called. Part of the clones is missing from these tables; in studies checked, under half for an unresolved V gene and the rest for unknown reasons. From that table come the V and J calls and clone size; the DNA was used to work out D and trimming. The sample table lists under 100,000 clones, under 80% of them with a count of one. The top ten hold almost 6% of the sample.

The germline V gene specifies MDHEN as CDR1 and SYDVKM as CDR2. The CDR3 numbers 16 residues from cysteine through phenylalanine. CDR3 DNA is the only sequence kept; it has 48 bases, read in frame from the first base. V is shortened by 2 bases, J by 2 bases, and the region joining them spans 13 bases. The material sequenced was PBMCs. The V and J segments used are TRBV28 and TRBJ1-5; the D segment could be TRBD1, given 6 matching bases. This receptor was taken from a man younger than 35 in good health and CMV-seropositive. The nucleotide sequence is given as TGTGCCAGCAGTTTACTTTGGGACACCGGCAATCAGCCCCAGCATTTT. This is translated as CASSLLWDTGNQPQHF.